This TCR beta chain was captured by sequencing in a study of tumor-infiltrating lymphocytes in primary liver carcinoma. Study outcomes and limitations: Tumor-adjacent and tumor-blood pairs displayed less overlap than did pairs of tumor regions. Against blood, tumors held a significantly higher top-250-clone fraction (p = 0.039).

This clonotype was recorded only once. Its antigen is still unknown. Germline is not matched at one junction end, which may reflect a read error. Germline V lookup: CDR1 MNHEY, CDR2 SVGEGT. This CDR3 contains 13 residues. Constant-region priming of around 500 ng total RNA yielded TCR beta cDNA. ARM-PCR was slightly modified, and three nested multiplex PCR rounds with it gave rise to the TCR beta libraries. TRBV1-TRBV30 forward and Cbeta reverse primers drove the first two approximately 10-cycle rounds. Each CDR3 protein gets one entry after TCRdb re-called the multiplex PCR reads with MiXCR. The data contain roughly 80,000 distinct CDR3 sequences, under 75% of them seen just once; the ten biggest clones take up 26%. Co-extracting RNA and DNA was done with about 18-33 mg of unsorted bulk tissue as input.

The clonotype was recovered from a man aged 35 to 55 with primary liver carcinoma and hepatitis B virus infection. Sequences were obtained from tumor-adjacent normal liver tissue. V gene TRBV6-2 or TRBV6-3 combines with J gene TRBJ2-1; unclear D gene. CDR3 amino acids: CASSEVEYNEQSF. The CDR3 nucleotides are TGTGCCAGCAGTGAAGTGGAGTACAATGAGCAGTCCTTC.